The present entry profiles one TCR beta chain with its context. What it binds is unknown. This specimen belongs to a study of OX40 agonist ivuxolimab in advanced cancers. Notes on the study in general: Relative to CD4+ cells, CD8+ T cells on average had more expanded clones.

Germline V lookup: CDR1 MGHRA, CDR2 YSYEKL. This CDR3 has 19 amino acids. J was trimmed by 2 bases and V by 2 bases; bases with no gene match: 12. This table comes from immunoSEQ multiplex PCR, and its TCRdb copy is limited to in-frame clones, with some not included. The table records tens of thousands of clones, 79% of them present only once. Sequencing was performed on CD4+ or CD8+ T cells sorted from blood, taken in a trial of the OX40 agonist ivuxolimab. J is TRBJ1-5 and V is TRBV4-1; 10 bases fit TRBD1. The TCR sequence derives from an adult with an advanced solid tumor such as melanoma, head and neck, liver or kidney cancer. DNA for the CDR3: TGCGCCAGCAGCCAACAAGGGGGACAGGGGACTTTGGGCAATCAGCCCCAGCATTTT. Its translation: CASSQQGGQGTLGNQPQHF.